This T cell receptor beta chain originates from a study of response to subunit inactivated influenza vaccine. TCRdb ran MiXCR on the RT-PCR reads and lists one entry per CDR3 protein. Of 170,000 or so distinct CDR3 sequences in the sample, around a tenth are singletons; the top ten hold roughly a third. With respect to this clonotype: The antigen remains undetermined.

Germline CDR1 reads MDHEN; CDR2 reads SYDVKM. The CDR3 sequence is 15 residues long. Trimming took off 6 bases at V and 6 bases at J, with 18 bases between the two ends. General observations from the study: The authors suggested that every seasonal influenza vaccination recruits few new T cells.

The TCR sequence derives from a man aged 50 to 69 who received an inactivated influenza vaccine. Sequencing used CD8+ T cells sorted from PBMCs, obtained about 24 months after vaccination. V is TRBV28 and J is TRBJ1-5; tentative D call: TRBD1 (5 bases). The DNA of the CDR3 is TGTGCCAGCAGGGTCCAGGGAGGAGTGGGTCAGCCCCAGCATTTT. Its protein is CASRVQGGVGQPQHF.